These T cell receptor beta chains were read from a single sample in a study of T cells after yellow fever vaccination. From the 5' RACE reads, TCRdb called clonotypes with MiXCR, one entry per CDR3 protein. The top ten hold about 3.3% of the sample, which has more than 300,000 distinct CDR3 sequences, 9.5% to 12% seen once. Specimen: CD4+ T cells sorted from PBMCs, collected 45 days after the yellow fever booster vaccination. Receptors were obtained from a man aged 18 to 30 who received the YFV17D yellow fever vaccine. Both conserved end residues are part of each CDR3. The order of the fields is J gene, clone size, V gene, D gene, CDR3 DNA, CDR3 protein. The D gene is left open where the match is weak. Clone sizes are given selectively: once, few, many, or a class where the clone is expanded.

TRBJ2-2	few	TRBV28	-	TGTGCCAGCAGTTTCCCAGTGACCACCGGGGAGCTGTTTTTT	CASSFPVTTGELFF
TRBJ2-4	many	TRBV20-1	-	TGCAGTGCTAGCTCAGAGGCCGCGTACATTCAGTACTTC	CSASSEAAYIQYF
TRBJ2-3	many	TRBV9	-	TGTGCCAGCAGCGTAGGTACTACCCTCACAGATACGCAGTATTTT	CASSVGTTLTDTQYF
TRBJ2-1	many	TRBV3-1	-	TGTGCCAGCAGCCAAGATCGGGATTTAGGGGCCTACAATGAGCAGTTCTTC	CASSQDRDLGAYNEQFF
TRBJ2-2	-	TRBV19	TRBD1	TGTGCCAGTAGACTGCCGGGACAGGGTAGGACCGGGGAGCTGTTTTTT	CASRLPGQGRTGELFF
TRBJ1-5	many	TRBV7-2	-	TGTGCCAGCAGCCGAGTACACAATCAGCCCCAGCATTTT	CASSRVHNQPQHF
TRBJ1-6	-	TRBV6-5	TRBD1	TGTGCCAGCAGACCCGACAGGGGAAGTGGTACACCCCTCCACTTT	CASRPDRGSGTPLHF
TRBJ2-7	-	TRBV19	-	TGTGCCAGTAGTTTCAGGGGGGCGTCCTACGAGCAGTACTTC	CASSFRGASYEQYF
TRBJ1-6	-	TRBV5-1	-	TGCGCCAGCAGCTTGGGGGAGGGCACCCTCCACTTT	CASSLGEGTLHF
TRBJ2-7	-	TRBV7-2	-	TGTGCCAGCAGCTTACAGGGTCGGGGGGCACACGAGCAGTACTTC	CASSLQGRGAHEQYF
TRBJ2-1	many	TRBV20-1	TRBD2	TGCAGTGCTCGAGGTTACCGACTAGCGGGGGACGCTGAGCAGTTCTTC	CSARGYRLAGDAEQFF
TRBJ2-1	few	TRBV7-3	-	TGTGCCACTCGAAAAGGAAATGAGCAGTTCTTC	CATRKGNEQFF
TRBJ2-5	many	TRBV5-5	-	TGTGCCAGCAGCACCCTGAGGTCGCGCGGAGACCAGGAGACCCAGTACTTC	CASSTLRSRGDQETQYF
TRBJ1-1	-	TRBV7-2	-	TGTGCCAGCAGTGGTTGGGTGAACACTGAAGCTTTCTTT	CASSGWVNTEAFF
TRBJ2-7	few	TRBV25-1	-	TGTGCCAGCAGTGAGTTTAAGGGGTCTCGCTACGAGCAGTACTTC	CASSEFKGSRYEQYF
TRBJ1-2	-	TRBV7-2	-	TGTGCCAGCAGCCAGGGGACTGGAGCCCAGACCGGCTACACCTTC	CASSQGTGAQTGYTF
TRBJ1-4	-	TRBV4-2	TRBD1	TGTGCCAGCAGCCAATCTTTGGGACAGAATGAAAAACTGTTTTTT	CASSQSLGQNEKLFF
TRBJ2-3	many	TRBV7-2	TRBD2	TGTGCCAGCAGCCTGGGACTAGCGGGGGGGATAGATACGCAGTATTTT	CASSLGLAGGIDTQYF
TRBJ1-6	many	TRBV20-1	-	TGCAGTGCTAGGTGGGGGGTCAACAATTCACCCCTCCACTTT	CSARWGVNNSPLHF
TRBJ2-1	-	TRBV5-1	-	TGCGCCAGCAGCTTGCGGGGGCAGAACAATGAGCAGTTCTTC	CASSLRGQNNEQFF
TRBJ1-2	-	TRBV6-5	TRBD1	TGTGCCAGCACCGCCACAGGGGCTTACTATGGCTACACCTTC	CASTATGAYYGYTF
TRBJ2-7	few	TRBV3-1	TRBD2	TGTGCCAGCAGCCAAGAAGGGACTAGCGGCGAGCAGTACTTC	CASSQEGTSGEQYF
TRBJ2-1	-	TRBV6-4	TRBD2	TGTGCCAGCAGCATTGGGGGACTAGCCGGCGGTGAGCAGTTCTTC	CASSIGGLAGGEQFF
TRBJ1-1	-	TRBV6-1	-	TGTGCCAGCAGTGGGACAGTCACTGAAGCTTTCTTT	CASSGTVTEAFF
TRBJ1-2	-	TRBV5-5	TRBD1	TGTGCCAGCAGCCCTGGACAGACAGGGGGCTATGGCTACACCTTC	CASSPGQTGGYGYTF
TRBJ1-5	few	TRBV7-2	-	TGTGCCAGCAGCTTATTGGGTGAAGGTCAGCCCCAGCATTTT	CASSLLGEGQPQHF
TRBJ1-1	few	TRBV3-1	-	TGTGCCAGCAGCCAAGGCACTCGTCGGTATTCTGCCTACACTGAAGCTTTCTTT	CASSQGTRRYSAYTEAFF
TRBJ1-5	many	TRBV28	-	TGTGCCAGCACCCTTGGGGGGATACCTAGCAATCAGCCCCAGCATTTT	CASTLGGIPSNQPQHF
TRBJ1-1	few	TRBV30	-	TGTGCCAAGAACGGGGGCCTAGGAACTGAAGCTTTCTTT	CAKNGGLGTEAFF
TRBJ1-4	-	TRBV10-3	-	TGTGCCATCAGTGAGGAGACTAATGAAAAACTGTTTTTT	CAISEETNEKLFF
TRBJ1-1	many	TRBV20-1	TRBD1	TGCAGTGCTAGAGGGACAGGGGGCTACACTGAAGCTTTCTTT	CSARGTGGYTEAFF
TRBJ2-7	-	TRBV18	TRBD1	TGTGCCAGCTCACCCGACAGGGAGTTCGAGCAGTACTTC	CASSPDREFEQYF
TRBJ1-4	-	TRBV6-6	-	TGTGCCAGCAGTCCCAGGGGCGGTAATGAAAAACTGTTTTTT	CASSPRGGNEKLFF
TRBJ2-5	few	TRBV9	TRBD1	TGTGCCAGCAGCGTACGGGGACAGGGCTTCGGGGAGACCCAGTACTTC	CASSVRGQGFGETQYF
TRBJ2-7	many	TRBV28	TRBD1	TGTGCCAGCAGTTTCTTGGACAGGGCACCAGCCGAGCAGTACTTC	CASSFLDRAPAEQYF
TRBJ2-2	many	TRBV5-4	-	TGTGCCAGCAGCTTGATAGCCACCGGGGAGCTGTTTTTT	CASSLIATGELFF